This T cell receptor beta chain was profiled in a study of T cell repertoires in cytomegalovirus infection. The CDR3 totals 19 residues. Germline loops: CDR1 LGHNA, CDR2 YNFKEQ. Trimming took 0 bases from V and 1 from J; bases not matched to a gene: 12. This clonotype was seen at least ten times. Antigen specificity is unknown. TCRdb reprocessed the reads via MiXCR and lists one record per CDR3 protein. Altogether around 450,000 distinct CDR3 sequences are present, roughly 12% being singletons, with the ten largest covering roughly 10%. Study-wide points: CMV-specific TCR beta clonotypes restricted by HLA-C dominated the ex vivo response.

The sequencing input was PBMCs. The sequence came from a human donor in good health (CMV status not recorded). Some clones in this sample may be carry-over from other donors' samples. This sequence joins TRBV4-2 and TRBJ1-5; 7 bases agree with TRBD1. The CDR3 reads CASSQEMSGGEMSNQPQHF. Written as DNA, the CDR3 is TGTGCCAGCAGCCAAGAAATGTCAGGGGGGGAAATGAGCAATCAGCCCCAGCATTTT.